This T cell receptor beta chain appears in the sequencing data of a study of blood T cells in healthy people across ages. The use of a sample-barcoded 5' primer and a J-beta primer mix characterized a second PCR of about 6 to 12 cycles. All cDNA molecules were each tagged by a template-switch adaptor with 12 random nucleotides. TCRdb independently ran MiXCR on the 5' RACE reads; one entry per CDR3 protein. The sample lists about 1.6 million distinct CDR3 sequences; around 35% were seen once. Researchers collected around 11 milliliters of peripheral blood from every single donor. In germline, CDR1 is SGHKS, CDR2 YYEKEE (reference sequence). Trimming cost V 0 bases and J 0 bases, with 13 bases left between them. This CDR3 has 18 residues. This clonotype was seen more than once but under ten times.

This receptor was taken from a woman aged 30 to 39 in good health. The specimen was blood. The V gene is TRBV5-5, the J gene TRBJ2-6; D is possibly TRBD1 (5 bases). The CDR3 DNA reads TGTGCCAGCAGCTTGGTGGGGCAGGGCCGCTCTGGGGCCAACGTCCTGACTTTC. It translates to CASSLVGQGRSGANVLTF.